The following is a T cell receptor beta chain sequence with its context. Its specificity is not known. The data were taken from a study of graft-versus-host responses after intestinal transplantation. Study-wide background: The study gave all recipients anti-thymocyte globulin induction, then tacrolimus and steroids for 2 to 3 years. The study, taken as a whole, reports: Detection of GvH clones occurred in recipient marrow, and some had their first appearance in ileum or blood. In patients with graft-donor T cell macrochimerism, allograft graft-versus-host to host-versus-graft clonal ratios were high.

This CDR3 comprises 15 residues. Deletions cut 7 bases from V and 6 bases from J, with 20 bases between. Germline lookup yields CDR1 SGHTA and CDR2 FQGNSA. The assay was immunoSEQ multiplex PCR, and TCRdb's table has in-frame clones only and misses some. The sample has some 110,000 clones; approximately 94% are singletons. The sequenced sample was unstimulated CD4+ T cells sorted from spleen or lymph node cells, obtained before transplant. The TCR sequence derives from a human donor who was the organ donor for an intestinal transplant. This chain joins TRBV7-2 and TRBJ2-3, with unresolved D. The chain's CDR3 is CASNTFLVRQDTQYF. The CDR3 DNA is TGTGCCAGCAACACCTTCCTCGTCAGGCAGGATACGCAGTATTTT.